Here is one T cell receptor (beta chain) with its context. This CDR3 comprises 16 residues. CDR1 and CDR2 from the germline V gene are SGHAT and FQNNGV. V was pared by 0 bases and J by 3 bases, with 14 bases between. The source of the sample is a study of blood T cell repertoires in COVID-19. Study in general: T cells, B-cell-depleted T cells, or PBMCs provided the cDNA or gDNA that served as material.

The assay was immunoSEQ multiplex PCR, and TCRdb's table has in-frame clones only and misses some. The top ten hold over 8% of the sample, which has 310,000 or so clones, approximately 89% seen once. The chain couples TRBV11-2 to TRBJ1-1; tentative D call: TRBD1 (6 bases). The receptor was isolated from a woman in her 40s who had recovered from COVID-19. What was sequenced was PBMCs or T cells enriched from blood (not recorded which). CDR3 sequence: CASSLDRGGKHTEAFF. CDR3 nucleotides: TGTGCCAGCAGCTTAGACAGGGGCGGTAAACACACTGAAGCTTTCTTT.